This TCR beta chain was captured by sequencing in a study of beta chain features in type 1 diabetes. On the study more broadly: The patients were much like the healthy donors in age, gender and cell yields.

This CDR3 is 15 amino acids long. Germline V gene data show CDR1 as SGHVS and CDR2 as FNYEAQ. J lost 3 bases, V lost 3 bases, and 2 bases had no gene match. Worth noting for this clone: As yet, its antigen is unknown.

Expressed TCRB transcripts were sequenced because the entire RNA isolate underwent reverse transcription. Around 3.7 million reads was the average for naive, central memory and regulatory T cell samples. Sequenced by immunoSEQ multiplex PCR; TCRdb stores in-frame clones only, minus some. The table has about 240,000 clones, over 11% seen once. Whole-study findings and limits: Naive, central memory and Treg TCRB repertoires seemed to resemble each other more closely in patients than they did in healthy donors. Patients with Type 1 diabetes showed moderately but significantly shorter TCRB CDR3s in all four CD4+ subsets. Sequencing used cDNA, and cells with high TCR expression could therefore be over-represented.

The receptor comes from a man aged 25-45 years with type 1 diabetes. This chain joins TRBV7-6 and TRBJ2-3, with 11 positions matching TRBD2. The material sequenced was naive CD4+ T cells from blood. For the CDR3, the DNA is TGTGCCAGCAGCTTCCGACTAGCGGGGACAGATACGCAGTATTTT. As protein: CASSFRLAGTDTQYF.